The 2 T cell receptor beta chains in this list originate from one sample, sequenced in a study of shared clonotypes between healthy human individuals. Data came from immunoSEQ multiplex PCR; TCRdb stores just in-frame clones and leaves some out. This table holds approximately 470,000 clones, approximately 82% found once. The source material was PBMCs. Every receptor here comes from a woman between 40 and 55 years old in good health. Some clones in this sample may be carry-over from other donors' samples.

The rearrangement links TRBV5-1 to TRBJ1-1; TRBD1 matches at 12 bases. J was trimmed by 5 bases and V by 2 bases; bases with no gene match: 7. Germline V gives CDR1 SGHRS, CDR2 YFSETQ. The CDR3 is made up of 16 amino acids. CDR3: CASSFGTGGDGTEAFF. CDR3 sequence (DNA): TGCGCCAGCAGCTTTGGGACAGGGGGCGATGGTACTGAAGCTTTCTTT.

This clone was recorded a few times. The J gene is TRBJ1-5, the V gene TRBV30; no firm D call. The V gene's germline CDR1 is GTSNPN and CDR2 SVGIG (reference sequence). V lost 0 bases and J 0 bases, leaving 9 bases between the germline ends. The CDR3 loop spans 15 amino acids. The CDR3 reads CAWSVGSYSNQPQHF. CDR3 nucleotide sequence: TGTGCCTGGAGTGTAGGATCTTATAGCAATCAGCCCCAGCATTTT. Looking up the rest from reference TRBV30 and TRBJ1-5 gives the full variable domain: SQTIHQWPATLVQPVGSPLSLECTVEGTSNPNLYWYRQAAGRGLQLLFYSVGIGQISSEVPQNLSASRPQDRQFILSSKKLLLSDSGFYLCAWSVGSYSNQPQHFGDGTRLSIL.